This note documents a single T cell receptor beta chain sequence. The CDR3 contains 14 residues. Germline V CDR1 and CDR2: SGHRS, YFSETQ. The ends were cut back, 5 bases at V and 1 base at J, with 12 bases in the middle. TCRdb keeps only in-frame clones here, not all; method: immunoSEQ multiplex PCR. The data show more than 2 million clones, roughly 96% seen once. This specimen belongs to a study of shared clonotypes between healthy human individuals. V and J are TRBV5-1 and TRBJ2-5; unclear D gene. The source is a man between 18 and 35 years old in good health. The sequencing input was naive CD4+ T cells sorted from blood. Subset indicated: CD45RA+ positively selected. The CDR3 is CASRSRVSQETQYF. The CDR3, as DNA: TGCGCCAGCAGATCTCGGGTGAGCCAAGAGACCCAGTACTTC.